This TCR beta chain stems from a study of graft-versus-host responses after intestinal transplantation. The table came from immunoSEQ multiplex PCR; TCRdb's copy has only in-frame clones and leaves some out. The sample has around 97,000 clones; 93% are singletons. The CDR3 is 13 residues long. V gave up 3 bases and J gave up 3 bases, with 8 bases separating them. The germline gives CDR1 MGHRA, CDR2 YSYEKL. With regard to this clone: Its antigen is unidentified.

The sequenced sample was unstimulated CD8+ T cells sorted from spleen or lymph node cells, obtained before intestinal transplant. The chain combines TRBV4-1 with TRBJ1-1; D is unresolved. This TCR came from a human donor who received an intestinal transplant. The CDR3 nucleotides are TGCGCCAGCAGCCAGGATCCGGACACTGAAGCTTTCTTT. It encodes CASSQDPDTEAFF.